A single sample is the source of the 11 T cell receptor beta chains below, sequenced in a study of blood T cell repertoires in COVID-19. TCRdb's table, derived via immunoSEQ multiplex PCR, lists solely in-frame clones and lacks some. This repertoire shows under 100,000 clones, around 87% found once; its top ten account for roughly a sixth. What was sequenced was peripheral blood. Receptor source: a human donor in a cohort sampled during active COVID-19.

The V call is TRBV6-5, the J call TRBJ1-2; D unresolved. The V gene lost 6 bases and the J gene lost 2 bases, with 13 bases spanning the gap. The CDR3 consists of 14 residues. Germline loops: CDR1 MNHEY, CDR2 SVGAGI. For the CDR3, the DNA is TGTGCCAGCAGACACTTAGACACAAACTATGGCTACACCTTC. Translated: CASRHLDTNYGYTF.

The chain has TRBV10-3 and TRBJ1-2; D remains ambiguous. The length of the CDR3 is 15 residues. CDR1 ENHRY and CDR2 SYGVKD come from the germline V gene. Deletions cut 4 bases from V and 7 bases from J, with 19 bases between. The CDR3 reads CAISGGIGRVSGYTF. CDR3 coding DNA: TGTGCCATCAGTGGTGGTATTGGGAGGGTCTCTGGCTACACCTTC.

V is TRBV28 and J is TRBJ2-7; 14 bases line up with TRBD2. The CDR3 totals 18 residues. J gave up 4 bases and V 5 bases, and 13 bases lay outside the gene matches. The germline gives CDR1 MDHEN, CDR2 SYDVKM. The CDR3 sequence: CASSHTGTSGSLAYEQYF. The DNA for the CDR3 is TGTGCCAGCAGTCATACCGGGACTAGCGGGAGCCTTGCGTACGAGCAGTACTTC.

The rearrangement links TRBV28 to TRBJ1-5; 7 nucleotides agree with TRBD1. This CDR3 comprises 14 residues. V gave up 2 bases and J gave up 7 bases; unmatched junction bases: 5. Germline V gives CDR1 MDHEN, CDR2 SYDVKM. The CDR3: CASSLDRVGQPQHF. Here the CDR3 DNA reads TGTGCCAGCAGTTTAGACAGGGTCGGACAGCCCCAGCATTTT.

V gene TRBV6-4 combines with J gene TRBJ2-7; TRBD1 might be the D (6 bases). The CDR3 runs to 15 residues. The germline CDR1 and CDR2 sequences are MRHNA and SNTAGT. Trimming stripped 2 bases from V and 4 bases from J, with 15 bases between. The CDR3 spells CASSDPDRRRYEQYF. In DNA form, the CDR3 reads TGTGCCAGCAGTGACCCGGACAGAAGGAGATACGAGCAGTACTTC.

This clone appeared once. The CDR3 reads CAISEYSYQPQHF. The CDR3 coding sequence is TGTGCCATCAGTGAGTACAGCTACCAGCCCCAGCATTTT. The V call is TRBV10-3, the J call TRBJ1-5; D uncertain. This CDR3 region has 13 residues. V dropped 1 base and J dropped 7 bases, with 8 bases sitting between them. Germline CDR1 and CDR2: ENHRY and SYGVKD.

V usage is TRBV11-2 and J usage is TRBJ2-1; 8 bases are a match to TRBD2. The length of the CDR3 is 14 residues. Per the germline V gene, CDR1 is SGHAT and CDR2 is FQNNGV. J lost 6 bases, V lost 3 bases, and 4 bases had no gene match. CDR3 in DNA: TGTGCCAGCAGCTTTGGACTAGCCAGCAATGAGCAGTTCTTC. Amino acid sequence: CASSFGLASNEQFF.

This rearrangement joins TRBV15 to TRBJ2-3; a possible D gene is TRBD1 (6 bases). The CDR3 runs 16 residues. V gave up 2 bases and J gave up 0 bases, with 12 bases separating them. Germline V gives CDR1 LNHNV, CDR2 YYDKDF (reference sequence). The CDR3 spells CATSRQRTVSTDTQYF. The CDR3 nucleotides read TGTGCCACCAGCAGACAACGGACAGTTAGCACAGATACGCAGTATTTT.

CDR3 DNA sequence: TGTGCCAGCAGCCAAGACGGAGGGTGGGGGGGGAAAGCTTTCTTT. It yields the protein CASSQDGGWGGKAFF. The chain links TRBV3-1 (or the pseudogene TRBV3-2) to TRBJ1-1, with D tentatively TRBD1 (5 bases). Trimming took 0 bases from V and 9 from J, leaving 17 bases between them. Germline lookup yields CDR1 LGHDT and CDR2 YNNKEL (reference sequence). The CDR3 consists of 15 residues.

J is TRBJ1-2 and V is TRBV19, with D possibly matching TRBD1 (6 bases). The CDR3 sequence is 17 residues long. Trimming left V 9 bases short and J 4 bases short, with 27 bases between. The germline gives CDR1 LNHDA, CDR2 SQIVND (reference sequence). CDR3 sequence reads: CASAPGGAETPLYGYTF. CDR3 coding DNA: TGTGCCAGCGCGCCCGGGGGGGCTGAAACTCCTCTCTATGGCTACACCTTC.

The chain is built from TRBV18 and TRBJ1-1; possibly TRBD1 for D (5 bases). Trimming shortened V by 2 bases and J by 5 bases, and 12 bases separated the two germline ends. The CDR3 spans 14 residues. CDR1 and CDR2 from the germline V gene are KGHSH and LQKENI. The CDR3 spells CASSPIREGTEAFF. CDR3 nucleotides: TGTGCCAGCTCACCAATCAGGGAGGGGACTGAAGCTTTCTTT. The full variable domain, its missing parts supplied by reference TRBV18 and TRBJ1-1, is NAGVMQNPRHLVRRRGQEARLRCSPMKGHSHVYWYRQLPEEGLKFMVYLQKENIIDESGMPKERFSAEFPKEGPSILRIQQVVRGDSAAYFCASSPIREGTEAFFGQGTRLTVV.